These T cell receptor beta chains were read from a single sample in a study of blood T cells in healthy people across ages. TCRdb ran MiXCR on the 5' RACE reads and lists one entry per CDR3 protein. The sample has about 830,000 distinct CDR3 sequences; about 62% are singletons. The specimen was blood. These receptors were taken from a man younger than 40 in good health. The CDR3 runs from the conserved cysteine through the conserved F or W. D genes are given only for firm matches. Some rows mark clone size as missing; the rest say once, few, many or name a class of expanded clone.

D: .; size: many; J: TRBJ2-4; V: TRBV3-1; CDR3: CASSQDLAKNIQYF; DNA: TGTGCCAGCAGCCAAGACCTTGCCAAAAACATTCAGTACTTC
D: .; size: once; J: TRBJ2-5; V: TRBV5-1; CDR3: CASSLEWSSEQYF; DNA: TGCGCCAGCAGCTTGGAGTGGAGTTCTGAGCAGTACTTC
D: .; size: few; J: TRBJ2-5; V: TRBV12-3/TRBV12-4; CDR3: CASSLSTGRKQYF; DNA: TGTGCCAGCAGCCTTTCGACAGGGAGGAAGCAGTACTTC
D: .; size: .; J: TRBJ2-1; V: TRBV2; CDR3: CASSEWGRRSYNEQFF; DNA: TGTGCCAGCAGTGAATGGGGGCGACGCTCCTACAATGAGCAGTTCTTC
D: .; size: .; J: TRBJ1-4; V: TRBV20-1; CDR3: CSARGQFNEKLFF; DNA: TGCAGTGCTAGGGGCCAGTTTAATGAAAAACTGTTTTTT
D: .; size: .; J: TRBJ2-7; V: TRBV28; CDR3: CASEGPQGAAGYEQYF; DNA: TGTGCCAGCGAAGGGCCCCAAGGGGCCGCCGGGTACGAGCAGTACTTC
D: TRBD1; size: .; J: TRBJ2-2; V: TRBV7-6; CDR3: CASNHGTGGNGELFF; DNA: TGTGCCAGCAACCACGGGACAGGGGGCAACGGGGAGCTGTTTTTT
D: TRBD1; size: .; J: TRBJ2-7; V: TRBV20-1; CDR3: CSASGDRRYEQYF; DNA: TGCAGTGCTAGCGGGGACAGGCGATACGAGCAGTACTTC
D: .; size: .; J: TRBJ1-6; V: TRBV20-1; CDR3: CSASPRTVSSYNSPLHF; DNA: TGCAGTGCTAGCCCACGGACAGTAAGCTCCTATAATTCACCCCTCCACTTT
D: TRBD2; size: few; J: TRBJ2-1; V: TRBV20-1; CDR3: CSARFSSGGVGDEQFF; DNA: TGCAGTGCTAGGTTCTCTAGCGGGGGGGTCGGGGATGAGCAGTTCTTC
D: .; size: once; J: TRBJ1-1; V: TRBV7-2; CDR3: CASSSLLVTEAFF; DNA: TGTGCCAGCAGCTCGCTTTTGGTCACTGAAGCTTTCTTT
D: .; size: few; J: TRBJ2-1; V: TRBV9; CDR3: CASSPSGGRGQHNEQFF; DNA: TGTGCCAGCAGCCCCTCAGGTGGGCGGGGGCAGCACAATGAGCAGTTCTTC
D: .; size: few; J: TRBJ2-7; V: TRBV9; CDR3: CASSVSGTPSSEQYF; DNA: TGTGCCAGCAGCGTTTCCGGGACTCCGTCCTCCGAGCAGTACTTC
D: .; size: many; J: TRBJ2-7; V: TRBV12-3/TRBV12-4; CDR3: CASSLKVSRREQYF; DNA: TGTGCCAGCAGTTTAAAGGTCTCCCGCCGGGAGCAGTACTTC
D: .; size: .; J: TRBJ1-2; V: TRBV12-3/TRBV12-4; CDR3: CASSLSGRELAGYTF; DNA: TGTGCCAGCAGTTTAAGCGGCAGGGAGTTGGCTGGCTACACCTTC
D: TRBD2; size: .; J: TRBJ2-7; V: TRBV5-4; CDR3: CASSLSAGATYEQYF; DNA: TGTGCCAGCAGCTTATCAGCGGGGGCCACCTACGAGCAGTACTTC
D: .; size: .; J: TRBJ2-1; V: TRBV4-3; CDR3: CASSQGAYNEQFF; DNA: TGTGCCAGCAGCCAAGGGGCTTACAATGAGCAGTTCTTC
D: TRBD2; size: once; J: TRBJ2-7; V: TRBV6-1; CDR3: CASSPGLAGAWNYEQYF; DNA: TGTGCCAGCAGTCCGGGACTAGCGGGGGCATGGAACTACGAGCAGTACTTC
D: .; size: .; J: TRBJ2-4; V: TRBV7-3; CDR3: CASSPTGLGLTKNIQYF; DNA: TGTGCCAGCAGCCCCACTGGGTTGGGCCTCACTAAAAACATTCAGTACTTC
D: TRBD1; size: .; J: TRBJ1-2; V: TRBV20-1; CDR3: CSAPTGVGGYGYTF; DNA: TGCAGTGCACCTACAGGGGTGGGAGGCTATGGCTACACCTTC
D: .; size: .; J: TRBJ1-2; V: TRBV4-3; CDR3: CASSLSGAWVGGYTF; DNA: TGCGCCAGCAGCTTGTCCGGGGCCTGGGTCGGGGGCTACACCTTC
D: .; size: .; J: TRBJ1-2; V: TRBV7-2; CDR3: CASSSTTAQGWYGYTF; DNA: TGTGCCAGCAGCTCGACCACGGCACAGGGCTGGTATGGCTACACCTTC
D: TRBD2; size: .; J: TRBJ2-7; V: TRBV20-1; CDR3: CSASDDGLAEASYEQYF; DNA: TGCAGTGCTAGTGACGATGGACTAGCGGAAGCCTCCTACGAGCAGTACTTC
D: TRBD1; size: .; J: TRBJ2-3; V: TRBV20-1; CDR3: CSARTGHPHTDTQYF; DNA: TGCAGTGCTCGGACAGGGCACCCACACACAGATACGCAGTATTTT
D: .; size: .; J: TRBJ2-1; V: TRBV7-3; CDR3: CASSLRGLADEQFF; DNA: TGTGCCAGCAGCTTAAGAGGGCTAGCCGATGAGCAGTTCTTC
D: TRBD2; size: .; J: TRBJ2-5; V: TRBV12-3/TRBV12-4; CDR3: CASSPTSGVNPETQYF; DNA: TGTGCCAGCAGTCCCACTAGCGGGGTAAATCCAGAGACCCAGTACTTC
D: .; size: .; J: TRBJ2-5; V: TRBV5-1; CDR3: CASSIYSGQETQYF; DNA: TGCGCCAGCAGCATATACTCGGGCCAAGAGACCCAGTACTTC
D: .; size: .; J: TRBJ1-1; V: TRBV5-1; CDR3: CASSETTLGTEAFF; DNA: TGCGCCAGCAGCGAAACTACTTTGGGGACTGAAGCTTTCTTT
D: TRBD1; size: .; J: TRBJ2-7; V: TRBV12-3/TRBV12-4; CDR3: CASSTGTGAWEQYF; DNA: TGTGCCAGCAGCACCGGGACAGGAGCCTGGGAGCAGTACTTC
D: .; size: once; J: TRBJ2-5; V: TRBV29-1; CDR3: CSVEQEIYQETQYF; DNA: TGCAGCGTTGAACAGGAGATATACCAAGAGACCCAGTACTTC
D: TRBD2; size: .; J: TRBJ2-7; V: TRBV20-1; CDR3: CSARNRMGGTSYEQYF; DNA: TGCAGTGCTAGAAACCGGATGGGGGGGACCTCCTACGAGCAGTACTTC
D: .; size: few; J: TRBJ2-3; V: TRBV20-1; CDR3: CSARDSRGVLTDTQYF; DNA: TGCAGTGCTAGAGATTCTAGAGGGGTTTTGACAGATACGCAGTATTTT
D: .; size: .; J: TRBJ1-5; V: TRBV7-2; CDR3: CASSLDPRVGQPQHF; DNA: TGTGCCAGCAGCTTAGACCCCCGGGTTGGTCAGCCCCAGCATTTT
D: .; size: .; J: TRBJ2-7; V: TRBV11-1; CDR3: CASSSVGTADSYEQYF; DNA: TGTGCCAGCAGCAGCGTCGGGACCGCAGACTCCTACGAGCAGTACTTC
D: .; size: .; J: TRBJ2-5; V: TRBV11-2; CDR3: CASSLDRSAWETQYF; DNA: TGTGCCAGCAGCTTAGATAGGTCAGCCTGGGAGACCCAGTACTTC
D: .; size: .; J: TRBJ2-7; V: TRBV2; CDR3: CASSPRANPYEQYF; DNA: TGTGCCAGCAGTCCTCGGGCCAACCCCTACGAGCAGTACTTC
D: TRBD1; size: .; J: TRBJ1-2; V: TRBV4-1; CDR3: CASSQEPDRDYGYTF; DNA: TGCGCCAGCAGCCAAGAACCCGACAGGGACTATGGCTACACCTTC
D: .; size: .; J: TRBJ2-6; V: TRBV2; CDR3: CASIPLRVSGANVLTF; DNA: TGTGCCAGCATCCCCCTCAGGGTCTCTGGGGCCAACGTCCTGACTTTC
D: TRBD1; size: .; J: TRBJ2-7; V: TRBV14; CDR3: CASSTYRGFFDEQYF; DNA: TGTGCCAGCAGCACATACAGGGGTTTTTTCGACGAGCAGTACTTC
D: .; size: .; J: TRBJ2-7; V: TRBV29-1; CDR3: CSVEDGTGTDTYEQYF; DNA: TGCAGCGTTGAAGATGGGACCGGGACGGACACCTACGAGCAGTACTTC
D: TRBD2; size: few; J: TRBJ2-1; V: TRBV12-3/TRBV12-4; CDR3: CASSRSASGYNEQFF; DNA: TGTGCCAGCAGTCGCTCGGCTAGCGGTTACAATGAGCAGTTCTTC
D: .; size: .; J: TRBJ2-1; V: TRBV20-1; CDR3: CSAGKHSWFYNEQFF; DNA: TGCAGTGCTGGAAAACACAGCTGGTTCTACAATGAGCAGTTCTTC
D: .; size: .; J: TRBJ1-1; V: TRBV3-1; CDR3: CVSSQGYNEAFF; DNA: TGTGTCAGCAGCCAAGGGTATAATGAAGCTTTCTTT
D: .; size: .; J: TRBJ1-4; V: TRBV14; CDR3: CASSRGQQPNEKLFF; DNA: TGTGCCAGCAGCCGAGGACAGCAACCCAATGAAAAACTGTTTTTT
D: TRBD1; size: many; J: TRBJ2-5; V: TRBV12-3/TRBV12-4; CDR3: CASSLSITPGGQETQYF; DNA: TGTGCCAGCAGTTTGTCGATAACCCCAGGGGGCCAAGAGACCCAGTACTTC
D: TRBD2; size: .; J: TRBJ2-5; V: TRBV10-2; CDR3: CASSEGAGAQETQYF; DNA: TGCGCCAGCAGTGAGGGAGCGGGGGCCCAAGAGACCCAGTACTTC